This passage covers 20 T cell receptor beta chains from one sample sequenced in a study of CD8 T cells in Susac syndrome. RNA, at roughly 0.45 to 1 ug, was reverse transcribed with random hexamers. TCRdb reprocessed the immunoSEQ multiplex PCR reads with MiXCR, giving one entry per CDR3 protein. The sample contains roughly 150,000 distinct CDR3 sequences, about 95% of which appear only once. Sequences were obtained from CD4+ T cells from PBMCs. Receptor source: a human donor with Susac syndrome.

The chain is built from TRBV2 and TRBJ1-6, with a tentative D call TRBD1 (5 bases). Looked up from germline, CDR1 is SNHLY and CDR2 is FYNNEI. The V end lost 8 bases, the J end lost 8 bases, and 10 bases lay between the germline ends. This CDR3 contains 12 residues. In nucleotides, the CDR3 is TGTGCCAGCCAGGGAGATTATTCACCCCTCCACTTT. Translated, it gives CASQGDYSPLHF.

The chain employs TRBV20-1 and TRBJ2-3; 7 positions agree with TRBD2. This CDR3 comprises 13 residues. With V trimmed by 4 bases and J by 7 bases, 8 bases remained unmatched. The germline gives CDR1 DFQATT, CDR2 SNEGSKA (reference sequence). The DNA for the CDR3 is TGCAGTGCTAAATGGGACTACAGGAATACGCAGTATTTT. Amino acid sequence: CSAKWDYRNTQYF.

The chain joins TRBV3-1 to TRBJ1-5; 7 bases line up with TRBD1. The V and J ends lost 5 bases and 3 bases, in that order; junction bases with no gene match: 1. Germline CDR1 and CDR2: LGHDT and YNNKEL (reference sequence). This CDR3 is 13 amino acids long. The CDR3 nucleotides read TGTGCCAGCAGCGACAGGGCCAATCAGCCCCAGCATTTT. Amino acid sequence: CASSDRANQPQHF.

V usage is TRBV29-1 and J usage is TRBJ1-3, with TRBD1 as a possible D gene (6 bases). The ends were cut back, 5 bases at V and 4 bases at J, with 9 bases in the middle. The CDR3 runs to 12 residues. The V gene's germline CDR1 is SQVTM and CDR2 ANQGSEA. The CDR3 sequence is CSVYGGGNTIYF. CDR3 nucleotide sequence: TGCAGCGTTTACGGGGGCGGAAACACCATATATTTT. Variable domain in full (rest from reference TRBV29-1 and TRBJ1-3): SAVISQKPSRDICQRGTSLTIQCQVDSQVTMMFWYRQQPGQSLTLIATANQGSEATYESGFVIDKFPISRPNLTFSTLTVSNMSPEDSSIYLCSVYGGGNTIYFGEGSWLTVV.

The chain employs TRBV7-6 and TRBJ2-5; 9 nucleotides agree with TRBD2. Germline V gene sequence: CDR1 SGHVS, CDR2 FNYEAQ. There are 15 residues in the CDR3. V was pared by 5 bases and J by 2 bases, with 6 bases of the junction left unmatched. The chain's CDR3 is CASSEQRGAQETQYF. CDR3 DNA sequence: TGTGCCAGCAGCGAGCAGCGGGGGGCACAAGAGACCCAGTACTTC.

The rearrangement joins TRBV24-1 to TRBJ2-3; D might be TRBD1 (6 bases). The V gene's germline CDR1 is KGHDR and CDR2 SFDVKD. Trimming took 7 bases from V and 2 from J, leaving 15 bases between them. The CDR3 has 15 amino acids. The CDR3 coding sequence is TGTGCCACCAGCGAGGCGACAGGAGTCACAGATACGCAGTATTTT. This gives the protein CATSEATGVTDTQYF.

The chain has TRBV3-1 and TRBJ2-1; no clear D gene. The CDR3 runs 11 residues. CDR1 is LGHDT, CDR2 YNNKEL, per germline (reference sequence). Trimming left V 3 bases short and J 9 bases short, with 6 bases between. CDR3 sequence: CASSQGGEQFF. The DNA of the CDR3 is TGTGCCAGCAGCCAGGGCGGTGAGCAGTTCTTC.

J is TRBJ1-3 and V is TRBV29-1; D possibly corresponds to TRBD1 (6 bases). Germline values: CDR1 SQVTM, CDR2 ANQGSEA. V was cut by 5 bases and J by 3 bases, with 11 bases left in between. The CDR3 is 13 amino acids. CDR3 bases: TGCAGCGTTCCGGGGGGCGATGGAAACACCATATATTTT. Encoded protein: CSVPGGDGNTIYF.

This sequence joins TRBV15 and TRBJ2-7; tentative D call: TRBD1 (5 bases). This CDR3 spans 16 amino acids. Germline loops: CDR1 LNHNV, CDR2 YYDKDF (reference sequence). Trimming shortened V by 0 bases and J by 0 bases, and 12 bases separated the two germline ends. The chain's CDR3 is CATSRDLQVSSYEQYF. The DNA of the CDR3 is TGTGCCACCAGCAGAGACCTACAGGTCAGCTCCTACGAGCAGTACTTC.

In DNA, the CDR3 is TGTGCCAGCAGCCATTTTCCTAGCGGGAAACCAAATGAGCAGTTCTTC. It specifies CASSHFPSGKPNEQFF. The rearrangement joins TRBV3-1 to TRBJ2-1; 9 bases match TRBD2. The V and J ends lost 3 bases and 7 bases, in that order; junction bases with no gene match: 10. The CDR3 has 16 residues. Per germline, CDR1 LGHDT and CDR2 YNNKEL (reference sequence).

The J gene is TRBJ2-7, the V gene TRBV19; D is unclear. The ends were cut back, 4 bases at V and 5 bases at J, with 3 bases in the middle. The CDR3 totals 10 residues. The germline CDR1 and CDR2 sequences are LNHDA and SQIVND (reference sequence). The CDR3 DNA reads TGTGCCAGTAGTAGGCACGAGCAGTACTTC. Encoded protein: CASSRHEQYF. The entire variable domain, with the rest obtained from reference TRBV19 and TRBJ2-7, is as follows: DGGITQSPKYLFRKEGQNVTLSCEQNLNHDAMYWYRQDPGQGLRLIYYSQIVNDFQKGDIAEGYSVSREKKESFPLTVTSAQKNPTAFYLCASSRHEQYFGPGTRLTVT.

The chain is built from TRBV3-1 and TRBJ1-3; D may be TRBD1 (5 bases). V lost 1 base, J lost 8 bases, and 12 bases lay in between. The CDR3 runs to 14 residues. Germline CDR1 is LGHDT and CDR2 is YNNKEL (reference sequence). In DNA, the CDR3 is TGTGCCAGCAGCCAAGGGAGGGGTCGTGACACCATATATTTT. This translates into CASSQGRGRDTIYF.

The chain couples TRBV29-1 to TRBJ2-7; 9 nucleotides line up with TRBD1. The CDR3 is made up of 12 amino acids. The V and J ends lost 4 bases and 6 bases, in that order; junction bases with no gene match: 4. The germline V gene has CDR1 SQVTM and CDR2 ANQGSEA. The CDR3 reads CSVGQGGSEQYF. DNA of the CDR3: TGCAGCGTTGGACAGGGGGGATCCGAGCAGTACTTC.

This chain links TRBV12-3 or TRBV12-4 with TRBJ2-1; no firm D call. The CDR3 has 11 amino acids. The V gene lost 3 bases and the J gene lost 7 bases, with 4 bases spanning the gap. The CDR3 sequence: CASSLQNEQFF. The CDR3, as DNA: TGTGCCAGCAGTTTGCAGAATGAGCAGTTCTTC.

The CDR3 loop is CASSTDSRETQYF. CDR3 nucleotide sequence: TGTGCCAGCAGCACCGACAGCCGGGAGACCCAGTACTTC. The V gene is TRBV2, the J gene TRBJ2-5; D may be TRBD1 (5 bases). CDR3 size: 13 residues. V lost 6 bases to trimming and J lost 5 bases, with 13 bases between them. Germline assignment: CDR1 SNHLY and CDR2 FYNNEI. Full variable domain (rest looked up from reference TRBV2 and TRBJ2-5): EPEVTQTPSHQVTQMGQEVILRCVPISNHLYFYWYRQILGQKVEFLVSFYNNEISEKSEIFDDQFSVERPDGSNFTLKIRSTKLEDSAMYFCASSTDSRETQYFGPGTRLLVL.

V and J are TRBV20-1 and TRBJ2-1, with D possibly matching TRBD2 (6 bases). Trimming removed 0 bases at V and 6 bases at J, with 18 bases between. This CDR3 comprises 16 residues. Germline V lookup: CDR1 DFQATT, CDR2 SNEGSKA (reference sequence). The DNA of the CDR3 is TGCAGTGCTAGAGATCGGGCGCGGGGAAGGGGCAATGAGCAGTTCTTC. Its translation is CSARDRARGRGNEQFF.

V and J are TRBV20-1 and TRBJ1-2; no reliable D call. The CDR3 sequence is 10 residues long. Germline CDR1 and CDR2: DFQATT and SNEGSKA (reference sequence). V lost 6 bases and J 5 bases, leaving 7 bases between the germline ends. The CDR3 DNA is TGCAGTGCCGTCGGGTATGGCTACACCTTC. This translates into CSAVGYGYTF.

The rearrangement uses TRBV12-3 or TRBV12-4 and TRBJ2-2; D ambiguous. Between the trimmed V and J ends, which lost 6 bases and 3 bases, there was a span of 5 bases. The CDR3 extends over 12 amino acids. In nucleotides, the CDR3 is TGTGCCAGCAGCTTTGACACCGGGGAGCTGTTTTTT. The encoded protein is CASSFDTGELFF.

The chain links TRBV6-1 to TRBJ1-5, with 7 bases matching TRBD1. V was pared by 2 bases and J by 4 bases, with 8 bases of the junction left unmatched. CDR1 is MNHNS and CDR2 is SASEGT in the germline V gene. The CDR3 covers 16 residues. The CDR3 DNA is TGTGCCAGCAGTGAAAGGGTCAGGGGGGGAAATCAGCCCCAGCATTTT. Protein: CASSERVRGGNQPQHF.

The chain carries TRBV18 and TRBJ2-5, with D uncertain. Per the germline V gene, CDR1 is KGHSH and CDR2 is LQKENI. V lost 6 bases, J lost 5 bases, and 7 bases lay in between. The CDR3 has 11 amino acids. The CDR3 region is CASSQLETQYF. As DNA, the CDR3 is TGTGCCAGCTCCCAGTTGGAGACCCAGTACTTC.